These 14 T cell receptor beta chains originate from one sample sequenced in a study of Tregs in tolerant kidney transplant recipients (dated by TCRdb to the late 2010s). Library preparation used the immunoSEQ multiplex PCR assay. TCRdb re-hosts the immuneACCESS table, in-frame sequences only. Its copies lack some clones; in the studies checked, an unresolved V gene accounts for under half of them, and the cause for the rest is not known. Within this sample are roughly 7,800 clones, with about half of them counted one time only. The top ten constitute about 5.3% of the sample. No antigen has been assigned to these receptors. The specimen was CD4+ T cells from blood cultured with allogeneic cells. The receptors derive from a human donor in good health.

The chain has TRBV11-2 and TRBJ1-1, with 7 bases that match TRBD1. Trimming took 6 bases from V and 3 from J; bases not matched to a gene: 16. Per the germline V gene, CDR1 is SGHAT and CDR2 is FQNNGV. The CDR3 contains 17 residues. CDR3 protein: CASSYSGTVGRYTEAFF. The CDR3 DNA is TGTGCCAGCAGTTACTCCGGGACAGTGGGACGCTACACTGAAGCTTTCTTT.

This clone was counted only a few times. V gene TRBV7-2 combines with J gene TRBJ2-7, with D possibly matching TRBD1 (5 bases). The ends were cut back, 4 bases at V and 1 base at J, with 14 bases in the middle. Germline V gives CDR1 SGHTA, CDR2 FQGNSA. The CDR3 totals 15 residues. CDR3 nucleotides: TGTGCCAGCAGCTCCGGCGGACACCTATCCTACGAGCAGTACTTC. The encoded protein is CASSSGGHLSYEQYF.

Concerning this clone itself: Other nucleotide sequences from this sample produce the same CDR3. The V and J genes are TRBV15 and TRBJ1-4, with D unresolved. Germline V gives CDR1 LNHNV, CDR2 YYDKDF (reference sequence). This CDR3 has 17 residues. The V end lost 1 base, the J end lost 2 bases, and 14 bases lay between the germline ends. The CDR3 loop is CATSRVPPALTNEKLFF. In DNA form, the CDR3 reads TGTGCCACCAGCAGAGTACCACCGGCACTGACTAATGAAAAACTGTTTTTT.

This clone was seen only a few times. V gene TRBV4-2 combines with J gene TRBJ1-3, with D unresolved. This CDR3 comprises 15 residues. V was cut by 1 base and J by 9 bases, with 16 bases left in between. Germline V gene data show CDR1 as LGHNA and CDR2 as YNFKEQ. The DNA for the CDR3 is TGTGCCAGCAGCCAAGTAGGTGGTCTCGGAGGCACCATATATTTT. Protein sequence: CASSQVGGLGGTIYF.

V and J are TRBV4-1 and TRBJ2-1; 10 nucleotides align to TRBD2. Trimming removed 1 base from V and 8 bases from J; junction bases left unmatched: 5. CDR1 is MGHRA and CDR2 is YSYEKL in the germline V gene. The CDR3 runs 15 residues. CDR3 loop: CASSQVSGRAHEQFF. The CDR3 DNA sequence: TGCGCCAGCAGCCAAGTCAGCGGGAGGGCGCATGAGCAGTTCTTC.

The chain carries TRBV7-9 and TRBJ2-2; 9 bases agree with TRBD1. From germline, CDR1 is SEHNR and CDR2 FQNEAQ (reference sequence). The CDR3 spans 15 residues. With 6 bases clipped from V and 7 bases from J, the junction kept 9 bases outside the gene matches. CDR3 residues: CASRPQQGAYGELFF. The DNA for the CDR3 is TGTGCCAGCAGACCCCAACAGGGGGCATACGGGGAGCTGTTTTTT.

The chain has TRBV18 and TRBJ2-5, with TRBD2 matching over 7 bases. The tail of the sequence fits TRBJ2-7 better, so the J call may be wrong. In germline, CDR1 is KGHSH, CDR2 LQKENI. The CDR3 covers 14 residues. In nucleotides, the CDR3 is TGTGCCAGCTCACCCCACCCCGCGGGAGCCGAGCAGTACTTC. This gives the protein CASSPHPAGAEQYF.

The chain carries TRBV7-9 and TRBJ1-3; no firm D call. The germline V gene has CDR1 SEHNR and CDR2 FQNEAQ (reference sequence). This CDR3 is built from 12 residues. V was cut by 0 bases and J by 14 bases, with 11 bases left in between. This chain's CDR3 is CASSLAEGPLYF. The CDR3 DNA sequence: TGTGCCAGCAGCTTAGCTGAAGGGCCCCTATATTTT.

This clone was seen a few times. The rearrangement uses TRBV5-8 and TRBJ1-1; tentatively, D is TRBD1 (6 bases). The germline V gene has CDR1 SGHTS and CDR2 YDEGEE. V was shortened by 4 bases and J by 4 bases, with 14 bases between the two germline ends. This CDR3 comprises 14 residues. The CDR3 here is CASSHDEGGTEAFF. DNA for the CDR3: TGTGCCAGCAGCCACGACGAGGGGGGCACTGAAGCTTTCTTT. The complete variable domain, with remaining parts taken from reference TRBV5-8 and TRBJ1-1, reads EAGVTQSPTHLIKTRGQQATLRCSPISGHTSVYWYQQALGLGLQFLLWYDEGEERNRGNFPPRFSGRQFPNYSSELNVNALELEDSALYLCASSHDEGGTEAFFGQGTRLTVV.

This clone was seen a handful of times. This chain links TRBV9 with TRBJ2-1, with D maybe TRBD2 (7 bases). Trimming took off 0 bases at V and 7 bases at J, with 14 bases between the two ends. Germline V gives CDR1 SGDLS, CDR2 YYNGEE. The CDR3 runs to 15 residues. The CDR3 DNA reads TGTGCCAGCAGCGTAGAAGGGGGGGCCCGGAATGAGCAGTTCTTC. Its protein product is CASSVEGGARNEQFF.

This chain connects TRBV18 to TRBJ2-1; the match to TRBD2 covers 9 bases. Per germline, CDR1 KGHSH and CDR2 LQKENI. CDR3 size: 15 residues. Germline trimming cut 1 base from V and 5 bases from J; bases unmatched to any gene: 3. CDR3 residues: CASSPLAGADNEQFF. The DNA for the CDR3 is TGTGCCAGCTCACCACTAGCGGGAGCAGACAATGAGCAGTTCTTC.

This rearrangement joins TRBV27 to TRBJ2-1; 13 nucleotides align to TRBD2. The CDR3 consists of 15 residues. Trimming cost V 5 bases and J 9 bases; bases outside gene matches: 7. Looked up from germline, CDR1 is MNHEY and CDR2 is SMNVEV (reference sequence). DNA of the CDR3: TGTGCCAGCAGTCCTGGGACTAGCGGGAAAGGTGAGCAGTTCTTC. It specifies CASSPGTSGKGEQFF.

V gene TRBV7-2 combines with J gene TRBJ2-7; weak D call: TRBD2 (6 bases). The V gene's germline CDR1 is SGHTA and CDR2 FQGNSA. The CDR3 is made up of 13 amino acids. V lost 2 bases to trimming and J lost 7 bases, with 12 bases between them. The CDR3 is CASSLPPGVEQYF. CDR3 nucleotides: TGTGCCAGCAGCTTACCACCGGGAGTAGAGCAGTACTTC. Based on the CDR3 plus reference TRBV7-2 and TRBJ2-7, the full variable domain is GAGVSQSPSNKVTEKGKDVELRCDPISGHTALYWYRQSLGQGLEFLIYFQGNSAPDKSGLPSDRFSAERTGGSVSTLTIQRTQQEDSAVYLCASSLPPGVEQYFGPGTRLTVT.

This clone has only one observation. This chain joins TRBV7-7 and TRBJ1-2; no clear D. Trimming took 5 bases from V and 7 from J, leaving 11 bases between them. This CDR3 region has 12 residues. Germline CDR1 and CDR2: SSHAT and FNYEAQ (reference sequence). The CDR3 DNA is TGTGCCAGCAGCCAGGCGGACTTTGGCTACACCTTC. Translation gives CASSQADFGYTF. Looking up the rest from reference TRBV7-7 and TRBJ1-2 gives the full variable domain: GAGVSQSPRYKVTKRGQDVTLRCDPISSHATLYWYQQALGQGPEFLTYFNYEAQPDKSGLPSDRFSAERPEGSISTLTIQRTEQRDSAMYRCASSQADFGYTFGSGTRLTVV.